This T cell receptor (beta chain) was retrieved from a study of blood T cell repertoires in COVID-19 (dated by TCRdb to 2019 to 2021). For the wider study: Samples covering the acute and convalescent phases of COVID-19 were provided by collaborators in the United States, Italy and Spain. Samples were obtained from the ongoing ImmuneRACE study (first 160 participants) and from 1,000 to 1,500 subjects provided by 6 global collaborators. A de-identified subject ID, COVID-19 status, age in years and sex were almost always included in the sample metadata. Where available, HLA class I and class II types were taken from metadata supplied by the sample provider and were not determined by assay-based typing. The dataset comprised deeply sampled blood TCRbeta repertoires from subjects exposed to, actively infected with, or recovered from COVID-19. The repertoires were made available in a free public database intended to serve as a resource for research on the immune response to SARS-CoV-2. The material from the prospective study consisted of cDNA or gDNA derived from T cells, B-cell-depleted T cells, or PBMCs.

Results and caveats for the whole study, not just this receptor: The amount of clinical and demographic metadata varied by source and participant and was provided uncurated.

Worth noting for this clone: The antigen it binds to is not known. The record has no base qualities; no much larger clone is one base away.

Reading from cysteine to phenylalanine, the CDR3 counts 13 amino acids. Only the CDR3 part of the read is kept: 39 bases, read in frame from the first base. The germline V gene yields SNHLY for CDR1 and FYNNEI for CDR2. V is pruned by 3 bases and J by 12 bases, leaving 8 bases of the junction without a gene match. Participants in the prospective study were aged roughly 18 to 100 years, lived in approximately 26 United States geographic areas, and enrolled through a virtual design. Cohort assignment in the prospective study relied on participant-reported clinical history from a screening survey and a study questionnaire. Exposed participants had been in contact, within 2 weeks of entering the study, with a person who had a PCR-confirmed or clinician-diagnosed case of COVID-19. In the prospective study, whole blood, serum and a nasopharyngeal or oropharyngeal swab were collected from each participant by mobile phlebotomists. Participants in the prospective study had the option to provide additional blood draws and questionnaires over an approximately 2-month period. Blood samples from the prospective study were shipped frozen or at room temperature prior to DNA extraction.

The immunoSEQ Assay, a bias-controlled multiplex PCR, was used to amplify TCRbeta CDR3 regions from genomic DNA. On the study's bioinformatics: Within the assay, amplification of reference gene primers was used to estimate how many nucleated cells each sample contained. Sequence reads were collapsed and filtered to measure the absolute abundance of every unique TCRbeta CDR3 rearrangement. For each sample, productive Simpson clonality was calculated by taking the square root of Simpson's diversity index across productive rearrangements. The table comes from immuneACCESS by way of TCRdb, which keeps in-frame sequences with V and J called. Part of the clones is missing from these tables; in studies checked, under half for an unresolved V gene and the rest for unknown reasons. The V and J calls and clone size come from that table; D and trimming were worked out from the DNA. The sample records a few hundred thousand clones, 70% to 90% of which are singletons. The top ten constitute roughly 1.4% of the sample.

This TCR was sampled from a woman aged 18 to 35 who had been exposed to COVID-19. Recombination linked TRBV2 to TRBJ1-1; 9 junctional bases match TRBD1. Sequencing used PBMCs or T cells enriched from blood (not recorded which). The CDR3 amino acid sequence is: CASSDGGTGSPFF. The nucleotides are TGTGCCAGCAGTGATGGGGGGACAGGGAGCCCTTTCTTT. When the CDR3 is completed using the reference TRBV2 and TRBJ1-1 genes on either side, the full variable domain is EPEVTQTPSHQVTQMGQEVILRCVPISNHLYFYWYRQILGQKVEFLVSFYNNEISEKSEIFDDQFSVERPDGSNFTLKIRSTKLEDSAMYFCASSDGGTGSPFFGQGTRLTVV.